This paragraph covers one TCR beta chain sequence. Methods used by the authors: By means of reference gene primer amplification, nucleated cell counts were estimated. Only in-frame clones appear in the TCRdb table, and some are missing; sequencing was by immunoSEQ multiplex PCR. The D gene and trimming were derived from the DNA, and the V and J assignments and clone size from that table. Among about 150,000 clones listed, around 85% were seen once. This sample was included in a study of blood T cell repertoires in COVID-19. Study overall: Specimens from acute and convalescent COVID-19 originated in the United States, Italy and Spain. Nucleic acid was either cDNA or gDNA, and it came from T cells, B-cell-depleted T cells, or PBMCs.

The CDR3 sequence is 14 residues long. Germline values: CDR1 SGHVS, CDR2 FNYEAQ. V was pared by 5 bases and J by 2 bases, with 11 bases between. Seattle participants joined during active infection and were tracked over time. Sample: peripheral blood. The TCR sequence derives from a woman at least 80 years old with COVID-19, enrolled during active disease. The chain couples TRBV7-6 to TRBJ2-3; the D is unclear. CDR3 in DNA: TGTGCCAGCAGCAGTGGCACGTACACAGATACGCAGTATTTT. Translated: CASSSGTYTDTQYF.